Below, 20 T cell receptor beta chains from the same sample are listed, as sequenced in a study of beta chain features in type 1 diabetes (dated by TCRdb to between 2017 and 2018). The method behind the library was the immunoSEQ multiplex PCR assay. The High Capacity cDNA Reverse Transcription Kit was used to reverse transcribe all of the isolated RNA, meaning that expressed TCRB transcripts were what got sequenced. The table was pulled from immuneACCESS by TCRdb, which kept in-frame rearrangements only. Such tables lose some clones; where checked, under half of the loss comes from unresolved V genes, and the rest has no known cause. This sample lists about 250,000 clones; 12% to 15% were detected once. The top ten hold roughly 0.028% of the sample. The sample taken for sequencing was naive CD4+ T cells from blood. The label giving this sample's cell subset or site can be read as: true naive CD4+ T cells. These receptors were taken from a woman aged 40 to 50 in good health.

The chain is built from TRBV2 and TRBJ2-1, with 13 bases that match TRBD2. V trimming: 4 bases; J trimming: 4 bases; junction bases outside the gene matches: 1. Germline V CDR1 and CDR2: SNHLY, FYNNEI. The CDR3 has 15 amino acids. The CDR3 nucleotides are TGTGCCAGCAGTGTGGGACTAGCGGGATACAATGAGCAGTTCTTC. This encodes CASSVGLAGYNEQFF.

V usage is TRBV6-6 and J usage is TRBJ1-1; D is perhaps TRBD1 (5 bases). V gave up 6 bases and J gave up 3 bases, with 20 bases separating them. CDR1 is MNHNY and CDR2 is SVGAGI in the germline V gene (reference sequence). CDR3 size: 16 residues. The CDR3 spells CASSPSGGGAHTEAFF. Written as DNA, the CDR3 is TGTGCCAGCAGCCCATCGGGGGGAGGGGCTCACACTGAAGCTTTCTTT.

This clone showed up just a few times. The rearrangement links TRBV7-9 to TRBJ1-6; tentatively, D is TRBD1 (5 bases). There are 18 residues in the CDR3. Germline CDR1 is SEHNR and CDR2 is FQNEAQ (reference sequence). Trimming removed 3 bases from V and 8 bases from J, with 23 bases in between. CDR3 DNA: TGTGCCAGCAGCTTCTCCGGAAGCTGGGGCAGGGATGATTCACCCCTCCACTTT. This encodes CASSFSGSWGRDDSPLHF. Together with reference TRBV7-9 and TRBJ1-6, the CDR3 gives the full variable domain: DTGVSQNPRHKITKRGQNVTFRCDPISEHNRLYWYRQTLGQGPEFLTYFQNEAQLEKSRLLSDRFSAERPKGSFSTLEIQRTEQGDSAMYLCASSFSGSWGRDDSPLHFGNGTRLTVT.

This chain joins TRBV7-9 and TRBJ2-4, with TRBD1 matching 8 bases. CDR3 length: 13 amino acids. Trimming removed 5 bases from V and 9 bases from J; junction bases left unmatched: 6. The germline gives CDR1 SEHNR, CDR2 FQNEAQ (reference sequence). CDR3 residues: CASSPGGWGIQYF. The DNA of the CDR3 is TGTGCCAGCAGCCCAGGGGGCTGGGGCATTCAGTACTTC.

This chain connects TRBV12-5 to TRBJ2-2, with a tentative D call TRBD1 (5 bases). Per germline, CDR1 LGHNT and CDR2 FRNRAP. V lost 3 bases and J lost 6, with 8 bases in between. The CDR3 contains 13 residues. This CDR3 reads CASGFTGAGELFF. For the CDR3, the DNA is TGTGCTAGTGGTTTCACAGGTGCCGGGGAGCTGTTTTTT.

As concerns this clone: The germline gene is not matched at one end of the junction; a read error may be the cause. This chain uses TRBV7-6 with TRBJ2-5; 7 bases line up with TRBD2. This CDR3 is 14 amino acids long. The germline V gene encodes CDR1 SGHVS and CDR2 FNYEAQ. CDR3 in amino acids: CASSLAGGGPTQNF. CDR3 coding DNA: TGTGCCAGCAGCTTAGCCGGCGGGGGACCAACTCAAAACTTC. The full variable domain, with the rest looked up from reference TRBV7-6 and TRBJ2-5, is GAGVSQSPRYKVTKRGQDVALRCDPISGHVSLYWYRQALGQGPEFLTYFNYEAQQDKSGLPNDRFSAERPEGSISTLTIQRTEQRDSAMYRCASSLAGGGPTQNFGPGTRLLVL.

V is TRBV19 and J is TRBJ1-1; possible D gene TRBD1, 6 bases. The ends were cut back, 4 bases at V and 1 base at J, with 10 bases in the middle. The CDR3 has 14 amino acids. Germline V gene data show CDR1 as LNHDA and CDR2 as SQIVND (reference sequence). CDR3 in DNA: TGTGCCAGTAGTACAAGGGGGGGGAACACTGAAGCTTTCTTT. Protein sequence: CASSTRGGNTEAFF.

This clone was counted a few times. V usage is TRBV29-1 and J usage is TRBJ2-7, with a weak D call TRBD1 (5 bases). V was trimmed by 6 bases and J by 0 bases, leaving 12 bases between them. Germline values: CDR1 SQVTM, CDR2 ANQGSEA. CDR3 length: 13 residues. As DNA, the CDR3 is TGCAGCGTGACCCCAGGGTTCTCCTACGAGCAGTACTTC. It is translated as CSVTPGFSYEQYF.

This clone was counted between two and nine times. The chain joins TRBV21-1 to TRBJ2-1; TRBD1 is the table's D call and was not checked against the DNA. TRBV21-1 is a pseudogene. CDR3 length equals 14 residues. The CDR3: CASSNRGQINEQFF. The CDR3 DNA sequence: TGTGCCAGCAGCAACCGGGGACAAATCAATGAGCAGTTCTTC.

This rearrangement joins TRBV18 to TRBJ2-1; D is perhaps TRBD2 (5 bases). V was clipped by 3 bases and J by 6 bases, with 12 bases between them. CDR3 size: 14 residues. Germline V lookup: CDR1 KGHSH, CDR2 LQKENI. CDR3 sequence: CASSPRRGSNEQFF. As DNA, the CDR3 is TGTGCCAGCTCACCCCGGCGAGGGTCCAATGAGCAGTTCTTC.

This clone was observed a handful of times. The rearrangement uses TRBV29-1 and TRBJ2-1; D might be TRBD1 (5 bases). This CDR3 has 11 residues. Germline V lookup: CDR1 SQVTM, CDR2 ANQGSEA. Trimming shortened V by 8 bases and J by 10 bases, and 15 bases separated the two germline ends. CDR3 sequence (DNA): TGCAGCCAAGGCAGGGTAGGGGAGCAGTTCTTC. As protein: CSQGRVGEQFF.

This clone was counted only a few times. The rearrangement uses TRBV7-2 and TRBJ1-3; weak D call: TRBD1 (5 bases). The CDR3 is 13 amino acids. V was cut by 3 bases and J by 3 bases, with 6 bases left in between. Germline loops: CDR1 SGHTA, CDR2 FQGNSA. The CDR3 region is CASSFGGGNTIYF. The CDR3 DNA reads as TGTGCCAGCAGCTTCGGGGGTGGAAACACCATATATTTT.

This clone appeared a few times. The J gene is TRBJ2-1, the V gene TRBV25-1; D is undetermined. V was cut by 4 bases and J by 5 bases, with 12 bases left in between. In germline, CDR1 is MGHDK, CDR2 SYGVNS. This CDR3 spans 14 amino acids. This CDR3 reads CASSAIVGDNEQFF. The CDR3 DNA follows: TGTGCCAGCAGTGCTATTGTCGGTGACAATGAGCAGTTCTTC.

This clone was recorded a few times. The V gene is TRBV7-8, the J gene TRBJ2-7; D may be TRBD2 (5 bases). CDR1 and CDR2 from the germline V gene are SGHVS and FQNEAQ. Trimming shortened V by 5 bases and J by 2 bases, and 10 bases separated the two germline ends. The CDR3 loop spans 13 amino acids. The DNA for the CDR3 is TGTGCCAGCAGCACGCAGCGGCCCTACGAGCAGTACTTC. Translating gives CASSTQRPYEQYF.

The rearrangement uses TRBV7-9 and TRBJ2-5, with D perhaps TRBD1 (6 bases). Germline V gene lookup returns CDR1 SEHNR and CDR2 FQNEAQ (reference sequence). V was clipped by 7 bases and J by 4 bases, with 19 bases between them. CDR3 length: 15 amino acids. The CDR3 nucleotides are TGTGCCAGCACCAGCAGGGGCCTACCGCCAGAGACCCAGTACTTC. It translates to CASTSRGLPPETQYF.

The chain is built from TRBV29-1 and TRBJ2-1; 7 bases match TRBD2. Looked up from germline, CDR1 is SQVTM and CDR2 is ANQGSEA. The V segment lost 2 bases and the J segment 0 bases; nucleotides outside the gene matches: 13. The CDR3 sequence is 18 residues long. CDR3 sequence reads: CSVERLNRGTNSYNEQFF. Written as DNA, the CDR3 is TGCAGCGTTGAAAGGCTAAACCGGGGGACTAACTCCTACAATGAGCAGTTCTTC.

The genes are TRBV4-3 and TRBJ2-7, with 14 bases matching TRBD2. V was clipped by 1 base and J by 8 bases; unmatched bases: 10. This CDR3 is 17 amino acids long. Germline CDR1 reads LGHNA; CDR2 reads YSLEER. The CDR3 protein is CASSQGGGGTSGGKQYF. CDR3 nucleotides: TGCGCCAGCAGCCAAGGGGGCGGTGGGACTAGCGGGGGAAAGCAGTACTTC.

This clone has more than one count but fewer than ten. The chain recombines TRBV5-1 with TRBJ1-1, with D possibly matching TRBD1 (6 bases). CDR3 length: 16 amino acids. From germline, CDR1 is SGHRS and CDR2 YFSETQ. V dropped 4 bases and J dropped 4 bases, with 20 bases sitting between them. This CDR3 is CASSREPGVLATEAFF. The CDR3 DNA follows: TGCGCCAGCAGCAGAGAGCCAGGGGTTTTGGCCACTGAAGCTTTCTTT.

This clone was found a few times. The chain joins TRBV6-5 to TRBJ2-3; D unresolved. The ends were cut back, 5 bases at V and 3 bases at J, with 15 bases in the middle. Germline lookup yields CDR1 MNHEY and CDR2 SVGAGI. The CDR3 is 15 residues long. CDR3 DNA sequence: TGTGCCAGCAGTCGAGCCGGGTATCGAACAGATACGCAGTATTTT. Encoded protein: CASSRAGYRTDTQYF.

This clone was observed a few times. The J gene is TRBJ1-1, the V gene TRBV6-5; D is ambiguous. CDR1 is MNHEY, CDR2 SVGAGI, per germline. The CDR3 is 15 residues long. Trimming pared 2 bases from V and 2 bases from J, leaving 12 bases between. The CDR3 coding sequence is TGTGCCAGCAGTTACCCAGGAGGGAGTAACACTGAAGCTTTCTTT. It translates to CASSYPGGSNTEAFF.